The following is a T cell receptor beta chain sequence with its context. The antigen is unknown. This entry comes from a study of shared clonotypes between healthy human individuals. Overall study results and limits: Generally, naive subsets came out with larger estimated richness than memory subsets.

Using immunoSEQ multiplex PCR, the repertoire was profiled, and TCRdb retains in-frame clones only, with some absent. The data show more than 1.2 million clones, just under 99% seen once. This CDR3 contains 13 residues. Germline V gives CDR1 SSHAT, CDR2 FNYEAQ (reference sequence). Trimming shortened V by 5 bases and J by 5 bases, and 9 bases separated the two germline ends. Source material: naive CD4+ T cells sorted from blood. As for subset: CD45RA+ positively selected. This TCR came from a man younger than 45 in good health. The gene calls are TRBV7-7 and TRBJ2-2, with D unclear. In nucleotides, the CDR3 is TGTGCCAGCAGCGTGCTTGGGACCGGGGAGCTGTTTTTT. It is translated as CASSVLGTGELFF.